This T cell receptor (beta chain) was observed in a study of cytomegalovirus exposure and HLA in healthy donors. Study-level background: Falling in the Caucasian-associated ancestry cluster were 81% of under 500 genotyped donors.

The PCR was carried out with 60 Vbeta primers and 13 Jbeta primers. TCRdb keeps only in-frame clones here, not all; method: immunoSEQ multiplex PCR. The sample comprises roughly 200,000 clones, roughly 84% of which are singletons, and about 1.5% rests with the top ten. This clone was seen only once. The antigen remains unidentified. The CDR3 is 14 residues long. Germline V gives CDR1 SNHLY, CDR2 FYNNEI. V gave up 7 bases and J gave up 5 bases; unmatched junction bases: 6. These donors, healthy bone marrow donors, were studied. General study findings and limits: Analyses of presence and absence presupposed an approximately uniform sequencing depth across donors. Another analysis was done later, and it associated approximately 15,000 TCR beta sequences with HLA alleles at 0.05 false discovery rate.

This clonotype was obtained from a man aged 50 to 59 in good health and CMV-seronegative. The V and J genes are TRBV2 and TRBJ2-5, with 11 bases fitting TRBD2. The sequencing sample was made of PBMCs. In DNA form, the CDR3 reads TGTGCCAGCATCTTAGCGGGAGGGGGGGAGACCCAGTACTTC. Its translation: CASILAGGGETQYF.